This passage covers 21 T cell receptor beta chains from one sample sequenced in a study of blood T cell repertoires in COVID-19. Some clones are missing from TCRdb's copy, which holds only in-frame ones; the method was immunoSEQ multiplex PCR. The data hold over 85,000 clones, with around 82% observed a single time. The material sequenced was peripheral blood. Every receptor here comes from a human donor in a cohort sampled during active COVID-19.

The chain links TRBV19 to TRBJ2-3; TRBD2 matches 11 bases. Germline V gives CDR1 LNHDA, CDR2 SQIVND (reference sequence). The CDR3 spans 17 residues. The V and J ends lost 3 bases and 0 bases, in that order; junction bases with no gene match: 5. DNA of the CDR3: TGTGCCAGTAGTATTCCCAGACTAGCGGGGAGCACAGATACGCAGTATTTT. Protein: CASSIPRLAGSTDTQYF.

The V call is TRBV28, the J call TRBJ2-1, with D tentatively TRBD1 (5 bases). The CDR3 is made up of 15 amino acids. Germline CDR1 MDHEN, CDR2 SYDVKM. The V end lost 6 bases, the J end lost 1 base, and 13 bases lay between the germline ends. CDR3 sequence (DNA): TGTGCCAGCAGAGCGACAGCCTCATCCTACAATGAGCAGTTCTTC. Translating gives CASRATASSYNEQFF.

The chain joins TRBV24-1 to TRBJ2-5; 9 nucleotides match TRBD2. The V segment lost 6 bases and the J segment 4 bases; nucleotides outside the gene matches: 17. The CDR3 contains 18 residues. Germline lookup yields CDR1 KGHDR and CDR2 SFDVKD. The CDR3: CATSSPLQAGGRGETQYF. Written as DNA, the CDR3 is TGTGCCACCAGTTCTCCTCTTCAGGCGGGAGGGCGTGGAGAGACCCAGTACTTC.

The chain links TRBV19 to TRBJ2-7; 9 nucleotides line up with TRBD1. This CDR3 is 14 amino acids long. The V and J ends lost 6 bases and 3 bases, in that order; junction bases with no gene match: 6. From germline, CDR1 is LNHDA and CDR2 SQIVND (reference sequence). For the CDR3, the DNA is TGTGCCAGTAGAAGGGACAGGGAAGACTACGAGCAGTACTTC. This encodes CASRRDREDYEQYF.

This clone came up once. The J gene is TRBJ2-2, the V gene TRBV28; D might be TRBD2 (5 bases). V was trimmed by 7 bases and J by 2 bases, leaving 14 bases between them. The CDR3 totals 15 residues. CDR1 is MDHEN, CDR2 SYDVKM, per germline. The CDR3 DNA sequence: TGTGCCAGCACCTCCCCGGCGGGTAACACCGGGGAGCTGTTTTTT. It is translated as CASTSPAGNTGELFF.

This sequence joins TRBV7-8 and TRBJ1-2; TRBD1 matches 8 bases. This CDR3 comprises 16 residues. Germline CDR1 is SGHVS and CDR2 is FQNEAQ. V trimming: 5 bases; J trimming: 4 bases; junction bases outside the gene matches: 12. CDR3 DNA: TGTGCCAGCAGCCCGCACCGCCAGGGGGCTAGCTATGGCTACACCTTC. Protein product: CASSPHRQGASYGYTF.

This clone is a singleton in its sample. The chain links TRBV27 to TRBJ1-5; 8 bases agree with TRBD1. Germline-derived CDR1 and CDR2 are MNHEY and SMNVEV (reference sequence). With 7 bases clipped from V and 5 bases from J, the junction kept 16 bases outside the gene matches. The CDR3 sequence is 17 residues long. CDR3 sequence (DNA): TGTGCCAGCATTCTTTCCCCAAGGAACAGGGGGGATCAGCCCCAGCATTTT. Protein sequence: CASILSPRNRGDQPQHF.

This clone has only a few counts. The V gene is TRBV9, the J gene TRBJ1-1; unclear D gene. The CDR3 contains 13 residues. V lost 4 bases and J 8 bases, leaving 15 bases between the germline ends. Germline CDR1 reads SGDLS; CDR2 reads YYNGEE. Here the CDR3 reads CASSPRVFEEAFF. DNA for the CDR3: TGTGCCAGCAGCCCCCGGGTTTTCGAGGAAGCTTTCTTT.

The chain uses TRBV7-2 and TRBJ2-2, with D perhaps matching TRBD2 (6 bases). Trimming took 2 bases from V and 4 from J, leaving 14 bases between them. The CDR3 is 16 amino acids. Per germline, CDR1 SGHTA and CDR2 FQGNSA. The CDR3 region has the DNA TGTGCCAGCAGCTTAAACGGGGCTAGCGCCACCGGGGAGCTGTTTTTT. Its translation is CASSLNGASATGELFF.

The chain employs TRBV30 and TRBJ1-5; maybe TRBD1 (5 bases). Germline CDR1 reads GTSNPN; CDR2 reads SVGIG (reference sequence). V was trimmed by 2 bases and J by 5 bases, leaving 10 bases between them. This CDR3 contains 13 residues. The DNA of the CDR3 is TGTGCCTGGAGTCGTTGGGGCGATCAGCCCCAGCATTTT. Encoded protein: CAWSRWGDQPQHF.

The V call is TRBV19, the J call TRBJ2-1; tentative D call: TRBD2 (7 bases). The V gene lost 5 bases and the J gene lost 9 bases, with 20 bases spanning the gap. The germline V gene has CDR1 LNHDA and CDR2 SQIVND (reference sequence). The CDR3 totals 15 residues. The CDR3 nucleotides read TGTGCCAGTAGTCGTAGGGGGGGCGCCTCGGGTGAGCAGTTCTTC. This gives the protein CASSRRGGASGEQFF.

In its sample, this clone was seen once. The J gene is TRBJ1-5, the V gene TRBV6-2 or TRBV6-3; no firm D call. The CDR3 spans 14 residues. V was clipped by 6 bases and J by 0 bases, with 9 bases between them. CDR1 MNHEY and CDR2 SVGEGT come from the germline V gene. This CDR3 reads CASSRTNSNQPQHF. The CDR3 DNA follows: TGTGCCAGCAGCCGTACAAATAGCAATCAGCCCCAGCATTTT.

J is TRBJ2-3 and V is TRBV12-3 or TRBV12-4; 7 nucleotides match TRBD2. The CDR3 loop spans 12 amino acids. Trimming cost V 4 bases and J 9 bases; bases outside gene matches: 4. CDR3 sequence (DNA): TGTGCCAGCAGTTCCCGCGGGAGAACGCAGTATTTT. Its protein product is CASSSRGRTQYF.

The chain recombines TRBV24-1 with TRBJ1-1, with 7 positions matching TRBD1. CDR1 KGHDR and CDR2 SFDVKD come from the germline V gene. This CDR3 region has 12 residues. With 5 bases clipped from V and 10 bases from J, the junction kept 6 bases outside the gene matches. CDR3 sequence reads: CATSGPTGTAFF. As DNA, the CDR3 is TGTGCCACCAGTGGACCGACAGGGACAGCTTTCTTT.

The chain is built from TRBV2 and TRBJ2-1, with 9 positions matching TRBD1. The CDR3 is 13 amino acids. CDR1 is SNHLY, CDR2 FYNNEI, per germline. V gave up 4 bases and J gave up 7 bases; unmatched junction bases: 2. DNA of the CDR3: TGTGCCAGCAGTGCGACAGGGGGGAATGAGCAGTTCTTC. The encoded protein is CASSATGGNEQFF.

The chain links TRBV28 to TRBJ2-7; TRBD1 agrees at 8 bases. With 5 bases clipped from V and 10 bases from J, the junction kept 10 bases outside the gene matches. This CDR3 is 13 amino acids long. The germline V gene has CDR1 MDHEN and CDR2 SYDVKM. Here the CDR3 reads CASSVSDRVEQYF. Here the CDR3 DNA reads TGTGCCAGCAGTGTATCGGACAGGGTTGAACAGTACTTC.

V usage is TRBV6-4 and J usage is TRBJ2-1; D is possibly TRBD2 (6 bases). CDR1 and CDR2 (germline): MRHNA, SNTAGT. The CDR3 totals 19 residues. V was shortened by 3 bases and J by 0 bases, with 21 bases between the two germline ends. The CDR3: CASSESFRGNSYSYNEQFF. The CDR3 DNA reads as TGTGCCAGCAGTGAATCATTCCGGGGGAACTCGTACTCCTACAATGAGCAGTTCTTC.

The CDR3 here is CSAYDSYEQYF. Here the CDR3 DNA reads TGCAGTGCATACGACAGCTACGAGCAGTACTTC. The rearrangement uses TRBV20-1 and TRBJ2-7, with D possibly matching TRBD1 (5 bases). Germline V gives CDR1 DFQATT, CDR2 SNEGSKA (reference sequence). V lost 6 bases and J lost 3, with 9 bases in between. The CDR3 totals 11 residues.

V is TRBV5-4 and J is TRBJ2-3, with a weak D call TRBD1 (5 bases). From germline, CDR1 is SGHNT and CDR2 YYREEE (reference sequence). The V end lost 3 bases, the J end lost 0 bases, and 17 bases lay between the germline ends. CDR3 length: 17 residues. The DNA for the CDR3 is TGTGCCAGCAGCTCTACTCCAGGGTTGGAAAGCACAGATACGCAGTATTTT. Protein: CASSSTPGLESTDTQYF.

The chain is built from TRBV7-2 and TRBJ2-1; 8 nucleotides align to TRBD2. After removal of 5 bases from V and 3 bases from J, the junction contained 6 bases not matched to a gene. This CDR3 has 15 residues. Germline-derived CDR1 and CDR2 are SGHTA and FQGNSA. This CDR3 is CASSRGGGIYNEQFF. The CDR3 bases are TGTGCCAGCAGCCGGGGGGGCGGTATCTACAATGAGCAGTTCTTC.

Turning to this clone: One junction end does not reproduce the germline sequence, and a read error may be involved. The DNA of the CDR3 is TGTGCTAGCAGCTTATCGGGGAACGCGGGTGAAAAACTGTTTTTT. Translation: CASSLSGNAGEKLFF. The J gene is TRBJ1-4, the V gene TRBV7-7; D remains unclear. The CDR3 loop spans 15 amino acids. From germline, CDR1 is SSHAT and CDR2 FNYEAQ (reference sequence).